This T cell receptor beta chain was captured in a study of shared T cell receptors in the human thymus. Here immunoSEQ multiplex PCR was the method, and the copy in TCRdb shows in-frame clones only, minus some. Here the sample spans about 500,000 clones, 75% to 80% being singletons. The V and J ends lost 5 bases and 2 bases respectively, with 13 bases between them. This CDR3 contains 15 residues. Germline assignment: CDR1 SGHVT and CDR2 SQSDAQ. The same data also contributed to another study, on human thymus T cells. As that report states: Within thymic and blood repertoires, V and J gene usage appeared to be biased.

The sequence came from a boy younger than two with a congenital heart defect. The V call is TRBV7-4, the J call TRBJ2-1; unclear D gene. Sequencing was performed on thymocytes. CDR3 DNA sequence: TGTGCCAGCAGCCCGTCGGAGCTGCCCTACAATGAGCAGTTCTTC. This encodes CASSPSELPYNEQFF.